Below, 9 T cell receptor beta chains from the same sample are listed, as sequenced in a study of OX40 agonist ivuxolimab in advanced cancers. The repertoire was sequenced with immunoSEQ multiplex PCR; TCRdb's copy has only in-frame clones and lacks some. The repertoire holds about 41,000 clones, more than 80% seen once, with about 2.5% in the top ten. This specimen consisted of CD4+ or CD8+ T cells sorted from blood, obtained in a trial of the OX40 agonist ivuxolimab. All receptors come from an adult with an advanced solid tumor such as melanoma, head and neck, liver or kidney cancer.

This sequence joins TRBV7-9 and TRBJ2-2; D ambiguous. Germline V gives CDR1 SEHNR, CDR2 FQNEAQ (reference sequence). The CDR3 totals 14 residues. Trimming pared 1 base from V and 6 bases from J, leaving 9 bases between. As DNA, the CDR3 is TGTGCCAGCAGCTTAGTCGCCGCTTCCGGGGAGCTGTTTTTT. The encoded protein is CASSLVAASGELFF.

V usage is TRBV6-1 and J usage is TRBJ1-2; no firm D call. Trimming shortened V by 3 bases and J by 4 bases, and 9 bases separated the two germline ends. The CDR3 length is 13 residues. In germline, CDR1 is MNHNS, CDR2 SASEGT. The CDR3 loop is CASSDINSYGYTF. For the CDR3, the DNA is TGTGCCAGCAGTGACATTAACAGCTATGGCTACACCTTC.

V gene TRBV2 combines with J gene TRBJ2-1; 13 bases match TRBD2. CDR3 length: 15 residues. CDR1 is SNHLY, CDR2 FYNNEI, per germline. V lost 4 bases, J lost 7 bases, and 4 bases stayed unmatched. CDR3 nucleotide sequence: TGTGCCAGCAGTGGGCGGACTAGCGGGAGAAATGAGCAGTTCTTC. As protein: CASSGRTSGRNEQFF.

The chain couples TRBV11-1 to TRBJ2-1; the D is unclear. This CDR3 spans 13 amino acids. Trimming shortened V by 5 bases and J by 4 bases, and 9 bases separated the two germline ends. CDR1 is SGHAT and CDR2 is FQDESV in the germline V gene (reference sequence). CDR3: CASSLDNYNEQFF. In DNA, the CDR3 is TGTGCCAGCAGCCTTGACAATTACAATGAGCAGTTCTTC.

The gene calls are TRBV5-6 and TRBJ1-2, with D perhaps matching TRBD1 (6 bases). The CDR3 runs to 16 residues. Per germline, CDR1 SGHDT and CDR2 YYEEEE. The ends were cut back, 4 bases at V and 6 bases at J, with 22 bases in the middle. The CDR3 sequence is CASSILYRETDDGYTF. The CDR3 DNA follows: TGTGCCAGCAGCATACTTTACAGGGAGACGGACGATGGCTACACCTTC.

The chain joins TRBV5-4 to TRBJ2-1; weak D call: TRBD1 (6 bases). The V end was cut by 2 bases, the J end by 1 base, with 10 bases between. Germline V gives CDR1 SGHNT, CDR2 YYREEE (reference sequence). The CDR3 runs 15 residues. The CDR3 nucleotides are TGTGCCAGCAGCTTACGACAGGAGTCCTACAATGAGCAGTTCTTC. This translates into CASSLRQESYNEQFF.

This clone has only one observation. In nucleotides, the CDR3 is TGTGCCAGCAGTTCCCGGGCGTTGCTGGAGCAGTACGTC. Translating gives CASSSRALLEQYV. This chain uses TRBV6-1 with TRBJ2-7; D remains unclear. The CDR3 has 13 amino acids. The germline gives CDR1 MNHNS, CDR2 SASEGT. V was shortened by 5 bases and J by 7 bases, with 15 bases between the two germline ends.

The rearrangement uses TRBV18 and TRBJ1-2; TRBD1 might be the D (6 bases). The germline V gene encodes CDR1 KGHSH and CDR2 LQKENI. CDR3 length: 14 amino acids. V was trimmed by 1 base and J by 7 bases, leaving 13 bases between them. The CDR3 reads CASSPLRGAGGYTF. The CDR3 DNA reads TGTGCCAGCTCACCACTCAGGGGCGCGGGTGGCTACACCTTC. The full variable domain, completed using reference TRBV18 and TRBJ1-2, is NAGVMQNPRHLVRRRGQEARLRCSPMKGHSHVYWYRQLPEEGLKFMVYLQKENIIDESGMPKERFSAEFPKEGPSILRIQQVVRGDSAAYFCASSPLRGAGGYTFGSGTRLTVV.

The chain joins TRBV11-3 to TRBJ1-1, with D perhaps TRBD1 (5 bases). Germline V gene sequence: CDR1 SGHNT, CDR2 YENEEA. This CDR3 has 14 residues. Trimming shortened V by 1 base and J by 2 bases, and 8 bases separated the two germline ends. CDR3 region: CASSLGGVNTEAFF. CDR3 coding DNA: TGTGCCAGCAGCTTAGGAGGGGTTAACACTGAAGCTTTCTTT.